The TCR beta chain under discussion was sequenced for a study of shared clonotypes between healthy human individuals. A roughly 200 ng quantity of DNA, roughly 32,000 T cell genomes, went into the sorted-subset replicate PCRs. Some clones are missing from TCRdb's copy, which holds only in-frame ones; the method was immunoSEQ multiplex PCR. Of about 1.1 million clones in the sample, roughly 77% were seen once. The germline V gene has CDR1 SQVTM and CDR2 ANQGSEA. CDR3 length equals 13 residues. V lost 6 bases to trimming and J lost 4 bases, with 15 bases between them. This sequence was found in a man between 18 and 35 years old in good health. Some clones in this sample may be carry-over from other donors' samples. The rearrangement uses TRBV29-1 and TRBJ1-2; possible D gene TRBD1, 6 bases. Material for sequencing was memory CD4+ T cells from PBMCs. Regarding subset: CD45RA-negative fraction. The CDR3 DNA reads TGCAGCGTGGATCCGGGGGGCGGCTATGGCTACACCTTC. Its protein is CSVDPGGGYGYTF.